This T cell receptor (beta chain) appears in the sequencing data of a study of shared clonotypes between healthy human individuals. On this clone: Other DNA sequences from this sample encode an identical CDR3 as well.

V was shortened by 4 bases and J by 1 base, with 9 bases between the two germline ends. The CDR3 consists of 14 residues. CDR1 is SGHRS, CDR2 YFSETQ, per germline. The repertoire was sequenced with immunoSEQ multiplex PCR; TCRdb's copy has only in-frame clones and lacks some. The table has just over 2,000,000 clones, 85% to 95% seen once. The naive CD8 population came from CD45RO-negative cells selected for CCR7, without terminally differentiated effector memory CD45RA+ cells. Input material: naive CD8+ T cells sorted from blood. This chain joins TRBV5-1 and TRBJ2-1; D remains ambiguous. The clonotype was recovered from a man aged 18-30 years in good health. The CDR3 reads CASSSDGSYNEQFF. CDR3 DNA sequence: TGCGCCAGCAGCAGCGACGGGTCCTACAATGAGCAGTTCTTC.